Listed here is a single T cell receptor beta chain. Methods used by the authors: Amplifying reference gene primers gave estimates of nucleated cell counts. Profiling relied on immunoSEQ multiplex PCR, and the TCRdb table lists in-frame clones only, not all of them. V and J calls plus clone size are reproduced from that table; the DNA served to infer D and trimming. The repertoire has some 89,000 clones, roughly 90% of them found once; the top ten carry 2% to 3%. The source of the sample is a study of blood T cell repertoires in COVID-19. Study information: Samples representing acute and convalescent COVID-19 were sourced from the United States, Italy and Spain. PBMCs, B-cell-depleted T cells, or T cells provided the cDNA or gDNA that made up the material.

Sequencing input: peripheral blood. The clonotype originates from a man aged 50 or older with acute or convalescent COVID-19.

Here the CDR3 DNA reads TGTGCCAGTAGTATAGATTTCGGGGGGCAGGGGAATCAGCCCCAGCATTTT. It yields the protein CASSIDFGGQGNQPQHF. J is TRBJ1-5 and V is TRBV19, with D tentatively TRBD1 (6 bases). This CDR3 comprises 17 residues. The germline V gene encodes CDR1 LNHDA and CDR2 SQIVND (reference sequence). V shed 0 bases and J shed 4 bases, with 16 bases lying between them.